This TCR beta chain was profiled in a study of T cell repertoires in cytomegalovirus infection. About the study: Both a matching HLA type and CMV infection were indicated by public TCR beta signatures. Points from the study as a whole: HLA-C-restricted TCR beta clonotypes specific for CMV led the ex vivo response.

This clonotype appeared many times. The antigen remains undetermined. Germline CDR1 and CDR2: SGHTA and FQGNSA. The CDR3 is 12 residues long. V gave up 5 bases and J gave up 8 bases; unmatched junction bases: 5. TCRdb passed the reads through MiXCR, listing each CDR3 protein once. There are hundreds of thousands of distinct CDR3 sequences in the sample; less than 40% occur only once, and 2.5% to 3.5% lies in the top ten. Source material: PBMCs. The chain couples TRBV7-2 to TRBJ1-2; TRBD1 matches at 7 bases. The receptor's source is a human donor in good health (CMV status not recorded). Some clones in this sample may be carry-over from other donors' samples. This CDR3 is CASSPQGGGYTF. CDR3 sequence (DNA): TGTGCCAGCAGCCCCCAGGGGGGCGGCTACACCTTC.